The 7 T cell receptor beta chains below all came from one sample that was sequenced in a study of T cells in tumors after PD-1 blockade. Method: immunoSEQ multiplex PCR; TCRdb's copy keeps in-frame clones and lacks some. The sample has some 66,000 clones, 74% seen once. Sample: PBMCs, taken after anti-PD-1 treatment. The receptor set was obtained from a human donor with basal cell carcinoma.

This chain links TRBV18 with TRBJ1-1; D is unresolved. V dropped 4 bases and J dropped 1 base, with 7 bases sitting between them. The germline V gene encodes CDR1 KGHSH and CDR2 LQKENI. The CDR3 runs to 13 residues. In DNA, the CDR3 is TGTGCCAGCTCACAGTTAGAGAACACTGAAGCTTTCTTT. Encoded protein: CASSQLENTEAFF.

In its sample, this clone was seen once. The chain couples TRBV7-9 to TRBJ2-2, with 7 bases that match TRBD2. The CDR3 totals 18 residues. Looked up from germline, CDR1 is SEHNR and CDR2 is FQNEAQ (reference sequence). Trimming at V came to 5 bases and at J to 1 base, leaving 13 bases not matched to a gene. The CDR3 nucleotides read TGTGCCAGCAGCCCAGCAACCCCGACTAGCTGGAACACCGGGGAGCTGTTTTTT. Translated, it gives CASSPATPTSWNTGELFF. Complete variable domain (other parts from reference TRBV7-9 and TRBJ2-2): DTGVSQNPRHKITKRGQNVTFRCDPISEHNRLYWYRQTLGQGPEFLTYFQNEAQLEKSRLLSDRFSAERPKGSFSTLEIQRTEQGDSAMYLCASSPATPTSWNTGELFFGEGSRLTVL.

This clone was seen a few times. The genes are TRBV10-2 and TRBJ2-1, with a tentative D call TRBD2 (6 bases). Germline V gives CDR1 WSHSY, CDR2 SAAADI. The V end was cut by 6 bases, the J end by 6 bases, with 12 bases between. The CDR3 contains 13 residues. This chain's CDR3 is CASRDYQFNEQFF. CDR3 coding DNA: TGCGCCAGCAGGGACTACCAATTCAATGAGCAGTTCTTC.

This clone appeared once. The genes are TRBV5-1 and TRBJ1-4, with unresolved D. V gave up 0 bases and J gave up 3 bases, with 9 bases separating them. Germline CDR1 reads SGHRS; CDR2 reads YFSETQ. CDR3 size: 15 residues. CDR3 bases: TGCGCCAGCAGCTTGGCGAGGGAGTCTAATGAAAAACTGTTTTTT. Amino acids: CASSLARESNEKLFF. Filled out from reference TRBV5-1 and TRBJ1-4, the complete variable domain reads KAGVTQTPRYLIKTRGQQVTLSCSPISGHRSVSWYQQTPGQGLQFLFEYFSETQRNKGNFPGRFSGRQFSNSRSEMNVSTLELGDSALYLCASSLARESNEKLFFGSGTQLSVL.

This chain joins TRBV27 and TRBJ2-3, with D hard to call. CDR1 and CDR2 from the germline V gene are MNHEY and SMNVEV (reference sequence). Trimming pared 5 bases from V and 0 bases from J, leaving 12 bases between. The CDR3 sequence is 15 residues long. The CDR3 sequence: CASSARVPSTDTQYF. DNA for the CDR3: TGTGCCAGCAGTGCCCGGGTCCCTAGCACAGATACGCAGTATTTT.

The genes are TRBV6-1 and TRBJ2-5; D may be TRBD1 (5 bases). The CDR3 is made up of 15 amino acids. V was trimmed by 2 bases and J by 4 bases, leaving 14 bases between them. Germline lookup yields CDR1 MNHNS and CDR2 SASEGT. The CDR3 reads CASSEFRGMVETQYF. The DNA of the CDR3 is TGTGCCAGCAGTGAATTTAGGGGTATGGTAGAGACCCAGTACTTC.

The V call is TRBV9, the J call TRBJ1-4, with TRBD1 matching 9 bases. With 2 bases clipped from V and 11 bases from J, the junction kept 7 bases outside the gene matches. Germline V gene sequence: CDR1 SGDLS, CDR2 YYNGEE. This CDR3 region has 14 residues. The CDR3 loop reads CASSVDGTGMKLFF. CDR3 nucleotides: TGTGCCAGCAGCGTTGATGGGACAGGGATGAAACTGTTTTTT.